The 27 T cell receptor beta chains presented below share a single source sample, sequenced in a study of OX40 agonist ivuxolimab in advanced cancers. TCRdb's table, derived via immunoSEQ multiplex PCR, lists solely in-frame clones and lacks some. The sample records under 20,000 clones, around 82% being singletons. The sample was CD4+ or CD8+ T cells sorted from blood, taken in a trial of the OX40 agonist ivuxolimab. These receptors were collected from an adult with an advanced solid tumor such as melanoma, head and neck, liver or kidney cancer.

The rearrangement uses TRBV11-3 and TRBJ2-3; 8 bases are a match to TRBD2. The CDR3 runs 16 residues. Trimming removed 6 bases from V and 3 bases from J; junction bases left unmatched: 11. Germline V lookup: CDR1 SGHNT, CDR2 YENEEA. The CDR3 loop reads CASRKGVAGSTDTQYF. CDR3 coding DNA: TGTGCCAGCAGGAAAGGGGTAGCGGGAAGTACAGATACGCAGTATTTT. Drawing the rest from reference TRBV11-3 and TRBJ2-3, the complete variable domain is EAGVVQSPRYKIIEKKQPVAFWCNPISGHNTLYWYLQNLGQGPELLIRYENEEAVDDSQLPKDRFSAERLKGVDSTLKIQPAELGDSAVYLCASRKGVAGSTDTQYFGPGTRLTVL.

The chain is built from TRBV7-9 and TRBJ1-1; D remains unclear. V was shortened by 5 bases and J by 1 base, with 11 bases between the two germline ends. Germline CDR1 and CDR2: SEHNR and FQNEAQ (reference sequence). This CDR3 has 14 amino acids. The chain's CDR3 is CASSPSDANTEAFF. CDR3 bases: TGTGCCAGCAGCCCTAGCGACGCGAACACTGAAGCTTTCTTT.

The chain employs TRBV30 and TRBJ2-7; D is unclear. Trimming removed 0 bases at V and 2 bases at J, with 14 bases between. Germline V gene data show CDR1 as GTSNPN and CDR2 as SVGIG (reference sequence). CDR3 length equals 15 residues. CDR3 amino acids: CAWSVGSIKTYEQYF. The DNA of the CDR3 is TGTGCCTGGAGTGTAGGGTCAATCAAAACCTACGAGCAGTACTTC.

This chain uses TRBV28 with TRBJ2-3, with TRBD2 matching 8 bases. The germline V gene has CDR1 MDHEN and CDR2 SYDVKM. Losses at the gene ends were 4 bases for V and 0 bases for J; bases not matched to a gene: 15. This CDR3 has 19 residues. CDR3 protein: CASSSYVPAGARSTDTQYF. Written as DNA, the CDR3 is TGTGCCAGCAGTTCGTATGTACCAGCGGGGGCCCGAAGCACAGATACGCAGTATTTT. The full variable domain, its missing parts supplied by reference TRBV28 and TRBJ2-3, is DVKVTQSSRYLVKRTGEKVFLECVQDMDHENMFWYRQDPGLGLRLIYFSYDVKMKEKGDIPEGYSVSREKKERFSLILESASTNQTSMYLCASSSYVPAGARSTDTQYFGPGTRLTVL.

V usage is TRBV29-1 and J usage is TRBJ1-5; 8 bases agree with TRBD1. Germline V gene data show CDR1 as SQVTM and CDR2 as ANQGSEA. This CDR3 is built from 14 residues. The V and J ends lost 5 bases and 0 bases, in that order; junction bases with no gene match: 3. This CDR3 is CSVLQGDSNQPQHF. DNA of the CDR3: TGCAGCGTTCTACAGGGGGATAGCAATCAGCCCCAGCATTTT.

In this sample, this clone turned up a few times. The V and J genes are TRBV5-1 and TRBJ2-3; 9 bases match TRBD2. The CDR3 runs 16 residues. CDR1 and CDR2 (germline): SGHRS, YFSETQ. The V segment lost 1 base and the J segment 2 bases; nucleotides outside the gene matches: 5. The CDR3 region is CASSLTSGGPTDTQYF. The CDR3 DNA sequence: TGCGCCAGCAGCTTGACCAGCGGGGGGCCCACAGATACGCAGTATTTT.

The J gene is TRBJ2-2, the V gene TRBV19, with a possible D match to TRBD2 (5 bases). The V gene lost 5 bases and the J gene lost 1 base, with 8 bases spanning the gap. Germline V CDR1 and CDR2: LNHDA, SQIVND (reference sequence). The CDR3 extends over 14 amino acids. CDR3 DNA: TGTGCCAGTAGTGCGGCGGGGAACACCGGGGAGCTGTTTTTT. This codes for CASSAAGNTGELFF.

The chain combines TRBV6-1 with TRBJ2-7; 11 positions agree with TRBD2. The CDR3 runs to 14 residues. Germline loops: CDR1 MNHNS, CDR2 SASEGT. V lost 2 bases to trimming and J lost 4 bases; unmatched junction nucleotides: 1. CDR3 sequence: CASSEIAGGYEQYF. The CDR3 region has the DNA TGTGCCAGCAGTGAAATAGCGGGAGGGTACGAGCAGTACTTC.

The CDR3 DNA reads TGTGCCAGCTCACCTGAAACGGACCGGTACAATGAGCAGTTCTTC. Residues: CASSPETDRYNEQFF. The genes are TRBV18 and TRBJ2-1; the D is unclear. Trimming shortened V by 3 bases and J by 4 bases, and 13 bases separated the two germline ends. The CDR3 has 15 amino acids. Germline V lookup: CDR1 KGHSH, CDR2 LQKENI.

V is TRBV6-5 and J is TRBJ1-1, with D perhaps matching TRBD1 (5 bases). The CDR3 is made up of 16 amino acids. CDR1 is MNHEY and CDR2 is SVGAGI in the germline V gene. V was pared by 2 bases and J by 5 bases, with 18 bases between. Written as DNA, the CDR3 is TGTGCCAGCAGTTACGGGGGGTACCCCTCCGGGACTGAAGCTTTCTTT. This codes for CASSYGGYPSGTEAFF.

The CDR3 here is CASSQDNQVFHTEAFF. The CDR3 bases are TGTGCCAGCAGCCAAGATAATCAGGTTTTCCACACTGAAGCTTTCTTT. The chain has TRBV14 and TRBJ1-1; D uncertain. Germline CDR1 reads SGHDN; CDR2 reads FVKESK. CDR3 length equals 16 residues. V shed 0 bases and J shed 3 bases, with 14 bases lying between them.

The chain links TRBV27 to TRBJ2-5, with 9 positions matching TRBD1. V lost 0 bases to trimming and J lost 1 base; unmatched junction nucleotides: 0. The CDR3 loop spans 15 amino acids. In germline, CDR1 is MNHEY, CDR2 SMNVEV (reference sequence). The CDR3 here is CASSLSTGGQETQYF. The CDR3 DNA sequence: TGTGCCAGCAGTTTATCGACAGGGGGCCAAGAGACCCAGTACTTC.

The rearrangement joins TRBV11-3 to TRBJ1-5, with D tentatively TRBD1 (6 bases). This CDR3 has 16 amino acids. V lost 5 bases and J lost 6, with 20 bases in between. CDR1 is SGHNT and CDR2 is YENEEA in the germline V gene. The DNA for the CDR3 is TGTGCCAGCAGCCCACGGCAGGGGAGGGCCCGTCAGCCCCAGCATTTT. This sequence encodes CASSPRQGRARQPQHF.

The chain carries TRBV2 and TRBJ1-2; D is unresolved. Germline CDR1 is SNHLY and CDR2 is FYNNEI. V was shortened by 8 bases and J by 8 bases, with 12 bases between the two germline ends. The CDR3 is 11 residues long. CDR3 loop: CASYLSQGYTF. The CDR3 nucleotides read TGTGCCAGCTATCTTTCTCAAGGCTACACCTTC.

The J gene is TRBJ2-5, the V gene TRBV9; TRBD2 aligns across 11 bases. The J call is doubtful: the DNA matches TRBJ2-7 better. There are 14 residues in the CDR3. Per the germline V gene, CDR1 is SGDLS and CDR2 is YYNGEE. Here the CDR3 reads CASSGSGRAYEQYF. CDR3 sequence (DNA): TGTGCCAGCAGCGGTAGCGGGAGGGCCTACGAGCAGTACTTC.

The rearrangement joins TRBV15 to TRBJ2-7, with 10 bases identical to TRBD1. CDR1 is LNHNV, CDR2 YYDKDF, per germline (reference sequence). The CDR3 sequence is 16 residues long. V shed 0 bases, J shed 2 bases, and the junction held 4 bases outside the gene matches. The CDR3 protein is CATSRDPGQGTYEQYF. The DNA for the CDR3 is TGTGCCACCAGCAGAGATCCGGGACAGGGGACCTACGAGCAGTACTTC.

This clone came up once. CDR3 amino acids: CASSLVGQTNYEQYF. DNA for the CDR3: TGTGCCAGCAGCTTGGTGGGTCAGACGAACTACGAGCAGTACTTC. The genes are TRBV7-9 and TRBJ2-7, with D unresolved. The V and J ends lost 3 bases and 3 bases respectively, with 15 bases between them. The CDR3 spans 15 residues. Germline CDR1 SEHNR, CDR2 FQNEAQ (reference sequence).

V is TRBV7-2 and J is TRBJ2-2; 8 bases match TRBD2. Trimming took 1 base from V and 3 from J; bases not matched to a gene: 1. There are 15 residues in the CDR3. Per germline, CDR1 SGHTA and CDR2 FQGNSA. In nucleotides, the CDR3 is TGTGCCAGCAGCTTAGTACTAGCGGACACCGGGGAGCTGTTTTTT. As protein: CASSLVLADTGELFF.

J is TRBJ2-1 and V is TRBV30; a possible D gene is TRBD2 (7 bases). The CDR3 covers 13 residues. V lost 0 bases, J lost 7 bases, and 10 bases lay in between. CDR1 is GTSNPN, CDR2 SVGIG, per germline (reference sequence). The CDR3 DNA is TGTGCCTGGAGTGTAGGGGGGGGGAATGAGCAGTTCTTC. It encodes CAWSVGGGNEQFF. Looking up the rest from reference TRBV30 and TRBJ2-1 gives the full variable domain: SQTIHQWPATLVQPVGSPLSLECTVEGTSNPNLYWYRQAAGRGLQLLFYSVGIGQISSEVPQNLSASRPQDRQFILSSKKLLLSDSGFYLCAWSVGGGNEQFFGPGTRLTVL.

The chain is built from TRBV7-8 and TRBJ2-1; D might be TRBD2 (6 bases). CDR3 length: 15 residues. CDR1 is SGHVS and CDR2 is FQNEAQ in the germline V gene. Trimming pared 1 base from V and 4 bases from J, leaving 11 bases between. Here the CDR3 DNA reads TGTGCCAGCAGCTTAGAGGGCGGGGTGTACAATGAGCAGTTCTTC. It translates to CASSLEGGVYNEQFF. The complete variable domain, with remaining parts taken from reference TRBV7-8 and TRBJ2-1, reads GAGVSQSPRYKVAKRGQDVALRCDPISGHVSLFWYQQALGQGPEFLTYFQNEAQLDKSGLPSDRFFAERPEGSVSTLKIQRTQQEDSAVYLCASSLEGGVYNEQFFGPGTRLTVL.

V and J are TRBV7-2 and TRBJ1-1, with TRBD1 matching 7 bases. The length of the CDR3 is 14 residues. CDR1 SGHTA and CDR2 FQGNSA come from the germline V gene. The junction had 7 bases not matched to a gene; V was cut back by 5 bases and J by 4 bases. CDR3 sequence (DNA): TGTGCCAGCAGCCCCTCGGACAGGTCCACTGAAGCTTTCTTT. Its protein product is CASSPSDRSTEAFF.

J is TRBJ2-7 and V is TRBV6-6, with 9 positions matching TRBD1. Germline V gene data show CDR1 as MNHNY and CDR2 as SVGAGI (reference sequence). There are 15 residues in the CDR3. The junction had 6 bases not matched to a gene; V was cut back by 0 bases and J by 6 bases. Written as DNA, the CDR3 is TGTGCCAGCAGTTACTCAGACAGGGGGTATTCCGAGCAGTACTTC. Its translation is CASSYSDRGYSEQYF.

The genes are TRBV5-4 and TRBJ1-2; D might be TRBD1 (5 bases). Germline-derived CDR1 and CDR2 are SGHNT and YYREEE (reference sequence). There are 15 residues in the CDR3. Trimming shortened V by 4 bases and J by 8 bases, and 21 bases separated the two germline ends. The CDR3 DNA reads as TGTGCCAGCAGCATGGTAGGGGAACTGGCCGGGGGCTACACCTTC. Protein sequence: CASSMVGELAGGYTF.

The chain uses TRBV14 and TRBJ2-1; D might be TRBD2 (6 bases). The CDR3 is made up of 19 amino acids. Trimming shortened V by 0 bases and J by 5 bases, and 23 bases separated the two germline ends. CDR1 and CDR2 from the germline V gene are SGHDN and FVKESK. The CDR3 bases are TGTGCCAGCAGCCAAGATTTGCCCCCCTTTGCGGGGAGAAACAATGAGCAGTTCTTC. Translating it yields CASSQDLPPFAGRNNEQFF.

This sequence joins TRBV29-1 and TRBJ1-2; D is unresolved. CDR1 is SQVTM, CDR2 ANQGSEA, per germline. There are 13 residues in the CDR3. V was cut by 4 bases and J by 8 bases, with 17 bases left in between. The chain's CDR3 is CSVVAGTMAGYTF. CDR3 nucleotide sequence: TGCAGCGTTGTAGCAGGAACTATGGCAGGCTACACCTTC.

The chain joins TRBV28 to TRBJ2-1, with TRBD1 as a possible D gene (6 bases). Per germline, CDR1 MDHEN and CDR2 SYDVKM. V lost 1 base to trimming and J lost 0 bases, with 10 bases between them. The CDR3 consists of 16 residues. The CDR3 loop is CASSLYTGSSYNEQFF. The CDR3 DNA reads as TGTGCCAGCAGTTTATATACAGGGTCCTCCTACAATGAGCAGTTCTTC.

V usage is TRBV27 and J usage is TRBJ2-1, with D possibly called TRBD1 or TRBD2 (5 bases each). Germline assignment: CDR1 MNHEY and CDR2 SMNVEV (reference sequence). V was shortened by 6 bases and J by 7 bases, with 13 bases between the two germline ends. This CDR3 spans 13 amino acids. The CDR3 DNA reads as TGTGCCAGCAGCACCAGCAGGGAGAATGAGCAGTTCTTC. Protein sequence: CASSTSRENEQFF.